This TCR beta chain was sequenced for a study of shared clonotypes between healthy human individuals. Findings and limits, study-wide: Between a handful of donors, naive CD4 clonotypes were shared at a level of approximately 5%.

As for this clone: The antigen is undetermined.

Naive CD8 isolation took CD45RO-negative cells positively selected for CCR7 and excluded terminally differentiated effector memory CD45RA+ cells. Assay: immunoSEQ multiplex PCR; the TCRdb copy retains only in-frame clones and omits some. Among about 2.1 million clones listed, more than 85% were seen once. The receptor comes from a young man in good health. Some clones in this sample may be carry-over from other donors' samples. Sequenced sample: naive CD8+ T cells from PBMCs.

CDR3 DNA sequence: TGTGCCAGCAGTGACTCAGGCAGTCCCTACAATGAGCAGTTCTTC. As protein: CASSDSGSPYNEQFF. The V and J genes are TRBV6-4 and TRBJ2-1; D ambiguous. Germline loops: CDR1 MRHNA, CDR2 SNTAGT. CDR3 size: 15 residues. Trimming shortened V by 0 bases and J by 2 bases, and 8 bases separated the two germline ends.